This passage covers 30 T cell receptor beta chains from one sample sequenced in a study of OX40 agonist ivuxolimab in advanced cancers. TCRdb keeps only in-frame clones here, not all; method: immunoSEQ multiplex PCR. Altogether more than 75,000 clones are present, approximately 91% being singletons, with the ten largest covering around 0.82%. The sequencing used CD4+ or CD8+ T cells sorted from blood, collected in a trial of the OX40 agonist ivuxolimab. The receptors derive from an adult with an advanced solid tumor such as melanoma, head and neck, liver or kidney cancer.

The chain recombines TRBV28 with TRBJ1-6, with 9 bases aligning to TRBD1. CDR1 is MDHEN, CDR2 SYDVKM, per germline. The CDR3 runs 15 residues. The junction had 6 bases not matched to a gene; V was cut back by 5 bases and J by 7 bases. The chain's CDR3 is CASSLTGGRNSPLHF. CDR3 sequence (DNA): TGTGCCAGCAGTCTCACAGGGGGCAGGAATTCACCCCTCCACTTT.

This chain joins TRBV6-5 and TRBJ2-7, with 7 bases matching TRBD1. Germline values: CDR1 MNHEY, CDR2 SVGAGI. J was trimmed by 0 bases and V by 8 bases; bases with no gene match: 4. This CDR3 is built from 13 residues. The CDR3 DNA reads TGTGCCAGCCGCCGGGACAGCTCCTACGAGCAGTACTTC. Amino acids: CASRRDSSYEQYF.

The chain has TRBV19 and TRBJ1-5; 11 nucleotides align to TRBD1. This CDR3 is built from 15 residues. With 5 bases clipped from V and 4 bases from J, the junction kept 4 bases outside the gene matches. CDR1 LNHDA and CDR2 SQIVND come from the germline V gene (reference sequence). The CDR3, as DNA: TGTGCCAGTAGTGGCGGACAGGGGGCAAATCAGCCCCAGCATTTT. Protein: CASSGGQGANQPQHF.

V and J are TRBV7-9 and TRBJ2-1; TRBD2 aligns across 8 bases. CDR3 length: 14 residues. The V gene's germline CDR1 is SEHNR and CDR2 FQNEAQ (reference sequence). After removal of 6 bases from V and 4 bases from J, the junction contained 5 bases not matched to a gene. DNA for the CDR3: TGTGCCAGCAGGGGTAGCGGGGCATACAATGAGCAGTTCTTC. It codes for CASRGSGAYNEQFF.

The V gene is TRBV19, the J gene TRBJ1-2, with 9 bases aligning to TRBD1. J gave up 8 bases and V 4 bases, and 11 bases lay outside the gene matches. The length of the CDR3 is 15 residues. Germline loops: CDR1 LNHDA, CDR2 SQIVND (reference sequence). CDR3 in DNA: TGTGCCAGTAGTACAAGGGACAGGGAGACTCGAGGCTACACCTTC. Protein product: CASSTRDRETRGYTF.

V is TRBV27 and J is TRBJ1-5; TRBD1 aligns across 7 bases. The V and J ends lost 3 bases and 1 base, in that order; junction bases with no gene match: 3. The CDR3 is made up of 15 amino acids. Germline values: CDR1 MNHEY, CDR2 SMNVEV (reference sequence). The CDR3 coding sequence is TGTGCCAGCAGTTTGAGGGGGCTGAGCAATCAGCCCCAGCATTTT. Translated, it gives CASSLRGLSNQPQHF.

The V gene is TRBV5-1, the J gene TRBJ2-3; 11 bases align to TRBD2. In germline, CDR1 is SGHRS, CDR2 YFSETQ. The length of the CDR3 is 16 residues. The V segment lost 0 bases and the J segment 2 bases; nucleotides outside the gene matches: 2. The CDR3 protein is CASSLVLAGVTDTQYF. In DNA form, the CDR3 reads TGCGCCAGCAGCTTGGTACTAGCGGGAGTCACAGATACGCAGTATTTT.

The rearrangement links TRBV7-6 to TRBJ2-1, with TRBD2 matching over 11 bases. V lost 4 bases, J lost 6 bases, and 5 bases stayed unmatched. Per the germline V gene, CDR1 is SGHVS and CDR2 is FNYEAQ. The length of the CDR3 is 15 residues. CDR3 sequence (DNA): TGTGCCAGCAGCTCTCGACTAGCGGGAAGCAATGAGCAGTTCTTC. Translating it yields CASSSRLAGSNEQFF.

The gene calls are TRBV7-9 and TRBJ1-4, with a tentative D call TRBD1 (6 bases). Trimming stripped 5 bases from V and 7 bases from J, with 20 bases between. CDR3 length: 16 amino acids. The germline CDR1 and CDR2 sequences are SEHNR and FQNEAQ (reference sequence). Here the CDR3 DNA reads TGTGCCAGCAGCCTTGGACAGTTGATTGAGAGTGAAAAACTGTTTTTT. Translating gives CASSLGQLIESEKLFF.

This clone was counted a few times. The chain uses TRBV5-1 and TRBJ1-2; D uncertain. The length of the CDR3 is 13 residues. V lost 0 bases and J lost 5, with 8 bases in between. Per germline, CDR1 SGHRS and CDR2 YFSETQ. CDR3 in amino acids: CASSLEDLYGYTF. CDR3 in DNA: TGCGCCAGCAGCTTGGAAGACCTTTATGGCTACACCTTC.

The CDR3 region has the DNA TGCGCCAGCAGCCCCTGGGCGGGGCCCACCGAGCAGTACTTC. Translating it yields CASSPWAGPTEQYF. V usage is TRBV5-1 and J usage is TRBJ2-7, with D perhaps matching TRBD2 (6 bases). Germline V gene sequence: CDR1 SGHRS, CDR2 YFSETQ. V gave up 4 bases and J gave up 6 bases, with 17 bases separating them. The CDR3 extends over 14 amino acids.

CDR3 protein: CASSELDTQYF. The CDR3 DNA reads TGTGCCAGCAGTGAACTGGATACGCAGTATTTT. This rearrangement joins TRBV6-1 to TRBJ2-3, with D uncertain. This CDR3 spans 11 amino acids. The germline V gene encodes CDR1 MNHNS and CDR2 SASEGT. Between the trimmed V and J ends, which lost 2 bases and 6 bases, there was a span of 3 bases.

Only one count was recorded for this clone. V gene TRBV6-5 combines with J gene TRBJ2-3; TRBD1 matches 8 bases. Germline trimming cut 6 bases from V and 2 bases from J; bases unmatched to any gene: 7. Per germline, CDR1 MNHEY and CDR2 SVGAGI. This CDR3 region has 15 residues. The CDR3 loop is CASSRQGPLTDTQYF. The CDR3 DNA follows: TGTGCCAGCAGCCGACAGGGGCCGCTCACAGATACGCAGTATTTT.

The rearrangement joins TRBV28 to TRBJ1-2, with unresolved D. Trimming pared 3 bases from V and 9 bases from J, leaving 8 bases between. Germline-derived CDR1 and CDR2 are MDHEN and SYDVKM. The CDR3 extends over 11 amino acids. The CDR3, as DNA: TGTGCCAGCAGTTTCCCGACAAGCTACACCTTC. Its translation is CASSFPTSYTF.

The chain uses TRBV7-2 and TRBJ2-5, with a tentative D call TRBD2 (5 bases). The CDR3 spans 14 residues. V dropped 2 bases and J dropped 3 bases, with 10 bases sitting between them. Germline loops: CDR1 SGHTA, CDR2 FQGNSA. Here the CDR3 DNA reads TGTGCCAGCAGCTTATCGCTGACTAAAGAGACCCAGTACTTC. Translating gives CASSLSLTKETQYF.

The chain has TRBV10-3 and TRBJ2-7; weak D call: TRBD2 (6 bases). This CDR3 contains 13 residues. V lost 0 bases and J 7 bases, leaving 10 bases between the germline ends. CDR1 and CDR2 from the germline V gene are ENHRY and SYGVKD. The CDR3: CAISESNREEQYV. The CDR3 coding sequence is TGTGCCATCAGTGAGTCGAATCGGGAGGAGCAGTACGTC.

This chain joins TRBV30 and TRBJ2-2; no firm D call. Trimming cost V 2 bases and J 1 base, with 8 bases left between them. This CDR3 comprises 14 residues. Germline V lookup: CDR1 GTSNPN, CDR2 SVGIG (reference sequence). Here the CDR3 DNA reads TGTGCCTGGAGTCAGGTACAGAACACCGGGGAGCTGTTTTTT. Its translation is CAWSQVQNTGELFF.

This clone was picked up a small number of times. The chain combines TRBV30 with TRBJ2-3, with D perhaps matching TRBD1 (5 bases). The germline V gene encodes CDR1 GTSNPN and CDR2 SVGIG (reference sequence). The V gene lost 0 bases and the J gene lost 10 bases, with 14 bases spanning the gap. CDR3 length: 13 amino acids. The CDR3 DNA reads TGTGCCTGGAGTGTAAGGGGCAGCGTGGCGCAGTATTTT. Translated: CAWSVRGSVAQYF.

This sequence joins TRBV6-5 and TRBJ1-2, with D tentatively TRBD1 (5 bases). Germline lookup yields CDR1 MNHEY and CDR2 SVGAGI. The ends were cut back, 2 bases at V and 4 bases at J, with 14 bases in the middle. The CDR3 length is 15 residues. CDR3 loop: CASSYRDGSGYGYTF. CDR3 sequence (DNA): TGTGCCAGCAGTTACAGGGACGGAAGTGGCTATGGCTACACCTTC.

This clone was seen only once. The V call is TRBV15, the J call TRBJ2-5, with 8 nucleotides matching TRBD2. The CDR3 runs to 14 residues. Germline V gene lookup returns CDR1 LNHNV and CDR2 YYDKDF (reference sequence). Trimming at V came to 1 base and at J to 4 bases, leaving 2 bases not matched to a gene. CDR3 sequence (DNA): TGTGCCACCAGCAGAGTACGGGAGGGAGAGACCCAGTACTTC. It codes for CATSRVREGETQYF.

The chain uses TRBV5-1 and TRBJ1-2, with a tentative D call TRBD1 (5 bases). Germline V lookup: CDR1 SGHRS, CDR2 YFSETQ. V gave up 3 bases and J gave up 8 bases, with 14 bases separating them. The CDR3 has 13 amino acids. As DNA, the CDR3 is TGCGCCAGCAGCTCCATTGACGGGACCGGCTACACCTTC. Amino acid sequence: CASSSIDGTGYTF.

CDR3 region: CASRSLRALTYEQYF. CDR3 bases: TGTGCCAGCAGGTCTCTCAGGGCCCTAACCTACGAGCAGTACTTC. The chain couples TRBV27 to TRBJ2-7; D possibly corresponds to TRBD1 (5 bases). Trimming removed 6 bases from V and 2 bases from J, with 17 bases in between. The germline CDR1 and CDR2 sequences are MNHEY and SMNVEV (reference sequence). The CDR3 covers 15 residues.

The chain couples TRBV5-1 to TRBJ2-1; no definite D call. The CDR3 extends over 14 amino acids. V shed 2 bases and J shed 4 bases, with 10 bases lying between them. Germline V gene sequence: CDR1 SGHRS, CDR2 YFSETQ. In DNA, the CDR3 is TGCGCCAGCAGCTTCTCGCAGACGTACAATGAGCAGTTCTTC. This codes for CASSFSQTYNEQFF.

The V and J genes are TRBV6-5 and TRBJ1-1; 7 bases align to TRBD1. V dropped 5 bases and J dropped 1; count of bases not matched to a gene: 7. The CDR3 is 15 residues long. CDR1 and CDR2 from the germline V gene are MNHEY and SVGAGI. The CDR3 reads CASSRTGWGNTEAFF. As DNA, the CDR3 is TGTGCCAGCAGTAGGACAGGCTGGGGGAACACTGAAGCTTTCTTT.

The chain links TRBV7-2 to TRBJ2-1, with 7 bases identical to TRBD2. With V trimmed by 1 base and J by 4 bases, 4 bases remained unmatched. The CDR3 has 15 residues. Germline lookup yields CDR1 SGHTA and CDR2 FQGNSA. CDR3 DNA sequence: TGTGCCAGCAGCTTAGACGGGAGGTTTTACAATGAGCAGTTCTTC. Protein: CASSLDGRFYNEQFF.

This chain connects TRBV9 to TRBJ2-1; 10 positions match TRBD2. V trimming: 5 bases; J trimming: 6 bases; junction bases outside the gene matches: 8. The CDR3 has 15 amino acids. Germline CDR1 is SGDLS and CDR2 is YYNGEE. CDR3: CASSPRTSGLNEQFF. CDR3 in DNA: TGTGCCAGCAGTCCCCGGACTAGCGGCCTCAATGAGCAGTTCTTC.

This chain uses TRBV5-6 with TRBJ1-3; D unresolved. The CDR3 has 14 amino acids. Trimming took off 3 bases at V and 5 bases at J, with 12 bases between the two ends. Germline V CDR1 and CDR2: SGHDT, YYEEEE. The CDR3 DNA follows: TGTGCCAGCAGCTACTTCGAACGGCGAAACACCATATATTTT. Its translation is CASSYFERRNTIYF. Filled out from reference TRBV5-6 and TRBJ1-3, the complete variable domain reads DAGVTQSPTHLIKTRGQQVTLRCSPKSGHDTVSWYQQALGQGPQFIFQYYEEEERQRGNFPDRFSGHQFPNYSSELNVNALLLGDSALYLCASSYFERRNTIYFGEGSWLTVV.

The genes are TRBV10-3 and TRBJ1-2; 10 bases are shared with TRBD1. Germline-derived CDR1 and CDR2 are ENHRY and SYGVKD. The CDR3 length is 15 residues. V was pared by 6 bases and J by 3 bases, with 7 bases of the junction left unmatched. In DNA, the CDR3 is TGTGCCATCAGGAGACAGGGGGCTGAGTACTATGGCTACACCTTC. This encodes CAIRRQGAEYYGYTF.

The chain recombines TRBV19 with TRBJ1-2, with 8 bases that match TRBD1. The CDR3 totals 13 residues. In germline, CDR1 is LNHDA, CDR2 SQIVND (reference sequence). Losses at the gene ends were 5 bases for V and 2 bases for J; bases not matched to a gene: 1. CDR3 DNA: TGTGCCAGTAGTTGGACAGGGAACTATGGCTACACCTTC. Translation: CASSWTGNYGYTF.

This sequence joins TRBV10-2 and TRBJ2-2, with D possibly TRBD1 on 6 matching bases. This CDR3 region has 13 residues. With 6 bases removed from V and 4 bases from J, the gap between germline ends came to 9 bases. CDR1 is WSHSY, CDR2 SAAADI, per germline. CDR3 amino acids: CASRDSTTGELFF. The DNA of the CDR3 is TGCGCCAGCAGGGACAGTACCACCGGGGAGCTGTTTTTT.